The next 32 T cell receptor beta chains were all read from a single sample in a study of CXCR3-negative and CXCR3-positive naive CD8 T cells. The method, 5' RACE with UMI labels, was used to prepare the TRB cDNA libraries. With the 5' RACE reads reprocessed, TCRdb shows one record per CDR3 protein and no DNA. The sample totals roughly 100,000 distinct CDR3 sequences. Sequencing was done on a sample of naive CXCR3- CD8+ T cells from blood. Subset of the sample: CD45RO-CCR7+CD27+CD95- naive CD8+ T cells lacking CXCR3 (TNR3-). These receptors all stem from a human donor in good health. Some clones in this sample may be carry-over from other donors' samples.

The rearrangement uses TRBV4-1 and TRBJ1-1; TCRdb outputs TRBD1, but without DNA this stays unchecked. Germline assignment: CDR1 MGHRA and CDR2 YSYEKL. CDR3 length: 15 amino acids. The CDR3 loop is CASSHITGMNTEAFF.

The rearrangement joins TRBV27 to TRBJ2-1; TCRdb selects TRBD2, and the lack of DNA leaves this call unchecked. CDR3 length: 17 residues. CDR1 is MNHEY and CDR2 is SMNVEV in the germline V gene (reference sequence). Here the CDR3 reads CASSLTGLAGAFSEQFF.

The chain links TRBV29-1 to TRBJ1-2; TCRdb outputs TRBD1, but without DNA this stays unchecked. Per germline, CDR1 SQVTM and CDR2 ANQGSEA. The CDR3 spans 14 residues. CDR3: CSVEDPDRAPSYTF.

The CDR3 loop reads CASSYPPGQGFYEQYF. The chain is built from TRBV6-2 or TRBV6-3 and TRBJ2-7; TCRdb calls TRBD1, which cannot be checked without DNA. The CDR3 loop spans 16 amino acids. Germline CDR1 reads MNHEY; CDR2 reads SVGEGT.

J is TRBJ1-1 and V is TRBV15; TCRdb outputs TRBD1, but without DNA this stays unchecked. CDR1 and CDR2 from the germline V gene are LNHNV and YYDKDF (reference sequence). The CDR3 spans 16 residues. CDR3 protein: CATSRDWGQAFLYAFF.

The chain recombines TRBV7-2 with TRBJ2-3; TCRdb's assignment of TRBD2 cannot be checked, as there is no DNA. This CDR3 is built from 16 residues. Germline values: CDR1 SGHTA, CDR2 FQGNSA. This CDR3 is CASSSGLALSTDTQYF.

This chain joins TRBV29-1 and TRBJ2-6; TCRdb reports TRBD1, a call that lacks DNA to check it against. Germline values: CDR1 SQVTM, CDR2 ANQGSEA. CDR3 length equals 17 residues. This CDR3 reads CSVRRRGQVEGANVLTF.

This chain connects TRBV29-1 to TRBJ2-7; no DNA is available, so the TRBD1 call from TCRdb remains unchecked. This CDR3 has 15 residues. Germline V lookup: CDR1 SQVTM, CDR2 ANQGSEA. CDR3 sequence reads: CSVAPTGQGLYEQYF.

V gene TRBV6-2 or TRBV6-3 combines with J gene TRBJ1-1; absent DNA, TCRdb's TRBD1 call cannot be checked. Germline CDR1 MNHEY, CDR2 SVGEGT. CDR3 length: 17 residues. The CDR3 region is CASSYPGQDDSNTEAFF.

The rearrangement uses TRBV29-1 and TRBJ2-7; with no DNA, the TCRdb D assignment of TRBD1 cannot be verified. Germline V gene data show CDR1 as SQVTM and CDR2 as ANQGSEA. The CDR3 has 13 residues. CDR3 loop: CSVTGTGAYEQYF.

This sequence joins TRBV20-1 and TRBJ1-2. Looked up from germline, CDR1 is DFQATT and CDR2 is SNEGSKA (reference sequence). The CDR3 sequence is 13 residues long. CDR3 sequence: CSARDLRNYGYTF.

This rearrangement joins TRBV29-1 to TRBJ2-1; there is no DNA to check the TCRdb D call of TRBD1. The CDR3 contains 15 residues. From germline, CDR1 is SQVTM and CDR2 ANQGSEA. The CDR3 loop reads CSVEILGQENNEQFF.

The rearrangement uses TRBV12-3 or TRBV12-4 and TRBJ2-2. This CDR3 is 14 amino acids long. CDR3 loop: CASSRIGNTGELFF.

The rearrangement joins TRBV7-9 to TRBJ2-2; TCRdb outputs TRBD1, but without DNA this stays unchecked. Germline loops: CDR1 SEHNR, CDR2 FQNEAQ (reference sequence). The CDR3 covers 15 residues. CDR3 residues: CASSFDGTNTGELFF.

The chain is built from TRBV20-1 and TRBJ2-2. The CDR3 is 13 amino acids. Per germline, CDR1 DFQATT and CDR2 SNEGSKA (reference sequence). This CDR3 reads CSAFADNTGELFF.

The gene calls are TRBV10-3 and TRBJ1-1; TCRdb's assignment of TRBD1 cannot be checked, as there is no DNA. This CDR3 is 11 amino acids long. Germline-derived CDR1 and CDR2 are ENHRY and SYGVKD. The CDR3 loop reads CATLADTEAFF.

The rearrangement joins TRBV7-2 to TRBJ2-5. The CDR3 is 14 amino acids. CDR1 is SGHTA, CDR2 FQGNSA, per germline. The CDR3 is CASSPWADQETQCF. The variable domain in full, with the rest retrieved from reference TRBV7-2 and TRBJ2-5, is GAGVSQSPSNKVTEKGKDVELRCDPISGHTALYWYRQSLGQGLEFLIYFQGNSAPDKSGLPSDRFSAERTGGSVSTLTIQRTQQEDSAVYLCASSPWADQETQCFGPGTRLLVL.

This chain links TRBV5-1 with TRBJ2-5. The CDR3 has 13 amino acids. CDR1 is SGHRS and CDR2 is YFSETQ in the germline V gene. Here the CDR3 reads CASSPESQETQYF.

The CDR3 here is CASRAGPAEAFF. The V call is TRBV25-1, the J call TRBJ1-1; TCRdb outputs TRBD1, but without DNA this stays unchecked. Germline-derived CDR1 and CDR2 are MGHDK and SYGVNS. This CDR3 has 12 amino acids.

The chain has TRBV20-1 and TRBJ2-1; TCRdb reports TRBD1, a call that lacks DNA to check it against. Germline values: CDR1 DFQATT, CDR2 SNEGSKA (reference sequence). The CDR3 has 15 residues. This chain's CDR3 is CSASGKAFSYNEQFF.

CDR3 sequence: CASSVAGPAYEQYF. V usage is TRBV9 and J usage is TRBJ2-7; the D gene TCRdb calls, TRBD2, cannot be checked with no DNA. The CDR3 has 14 amino acids. The germline CDR1 and CDR2 sequences are SGDLS and YYNGEE.

Here the CDR3 reads CSGAGGSNYGYTF. This sequence joins TRBV29-1 and TRBJ1-2; the D gene TCRdb calls, TRBD1, cannot be checked with no DNA. Germline-derived CDR1 and CDR2 are SQVTM and ANQGSEA. This CDR3 is 13 amino acids long.

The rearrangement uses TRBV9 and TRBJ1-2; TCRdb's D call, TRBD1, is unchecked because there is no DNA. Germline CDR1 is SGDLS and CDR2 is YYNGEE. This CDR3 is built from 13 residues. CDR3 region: CASSEGQFYGYTF. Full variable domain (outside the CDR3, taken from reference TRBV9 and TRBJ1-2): DSGVTQTPKHLITATGQRVTLRCSPRSGDLSVYWYQQSLDQGLQFLIQYYNGEERAKGNILERFSAQQFPDLHSELNLSSLELGDSALYFCASSEGQFYGYTFGSGTRLTVV.

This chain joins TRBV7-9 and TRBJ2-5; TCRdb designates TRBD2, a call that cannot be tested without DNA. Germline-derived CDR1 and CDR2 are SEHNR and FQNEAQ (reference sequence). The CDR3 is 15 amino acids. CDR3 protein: CASVQLWRGQETQYF.

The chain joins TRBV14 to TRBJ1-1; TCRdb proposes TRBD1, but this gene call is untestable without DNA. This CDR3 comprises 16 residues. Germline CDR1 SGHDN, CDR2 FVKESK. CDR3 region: CASSQDPYPGATEAFF.

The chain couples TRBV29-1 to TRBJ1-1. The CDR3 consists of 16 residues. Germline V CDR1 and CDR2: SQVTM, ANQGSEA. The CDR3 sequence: CSVEAGTVGRGAEAFF. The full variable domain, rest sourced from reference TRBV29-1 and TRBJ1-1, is SAVISQKPSRDICQRGTSLTIQCQVDSQVTMMFWYRQQPGQSLTLIATANQGSEATYESGFVIDKFPISRPNLTFSTLTVSNMSPEDSSIYLCSVEAGTVGRGAEAFFGQGTRLTVV.

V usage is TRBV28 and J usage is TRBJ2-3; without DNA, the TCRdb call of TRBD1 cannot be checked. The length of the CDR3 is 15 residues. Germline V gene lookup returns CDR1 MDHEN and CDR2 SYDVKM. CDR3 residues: CASSSRQGVTYTQYF.

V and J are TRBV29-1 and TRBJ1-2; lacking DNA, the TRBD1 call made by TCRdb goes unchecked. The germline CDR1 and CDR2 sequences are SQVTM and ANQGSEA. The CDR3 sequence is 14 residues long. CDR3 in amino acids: CSVPGAGRGYGYTF. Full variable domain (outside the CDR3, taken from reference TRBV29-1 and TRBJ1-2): SAVISQKPSRDICQRGTSLTIQCQVDSQVTMMFWYRQQPGQSLTLIATANQGSEATYESGFVIDKFPISRPNLTFSTLTVSNMSPEDSSIYLCSVPGAGRGYGYTFGSGTRLTVV.

The CDR3: CASSGLAGVETQYF. This chain connects TRBV18 to TRBJ2-5; TCRdb's assignment of TRBD2 cannot be checked, as there is no DNA. This CDR3 spans 14 amino acids. Germline V gene data show CDR1 as KGHSH and CDR2 as LQKENI.

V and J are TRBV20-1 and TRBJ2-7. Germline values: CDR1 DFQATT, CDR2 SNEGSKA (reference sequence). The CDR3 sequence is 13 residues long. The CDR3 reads CSATDGHSYEQYF.

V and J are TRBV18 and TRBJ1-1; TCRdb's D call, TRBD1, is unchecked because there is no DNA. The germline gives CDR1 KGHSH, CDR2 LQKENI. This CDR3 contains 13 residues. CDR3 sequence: CASSPRDVSQAFF.

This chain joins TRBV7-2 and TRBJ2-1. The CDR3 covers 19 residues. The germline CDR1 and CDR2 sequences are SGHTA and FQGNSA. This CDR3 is CASTLRAGSIDWAGNEQFF.